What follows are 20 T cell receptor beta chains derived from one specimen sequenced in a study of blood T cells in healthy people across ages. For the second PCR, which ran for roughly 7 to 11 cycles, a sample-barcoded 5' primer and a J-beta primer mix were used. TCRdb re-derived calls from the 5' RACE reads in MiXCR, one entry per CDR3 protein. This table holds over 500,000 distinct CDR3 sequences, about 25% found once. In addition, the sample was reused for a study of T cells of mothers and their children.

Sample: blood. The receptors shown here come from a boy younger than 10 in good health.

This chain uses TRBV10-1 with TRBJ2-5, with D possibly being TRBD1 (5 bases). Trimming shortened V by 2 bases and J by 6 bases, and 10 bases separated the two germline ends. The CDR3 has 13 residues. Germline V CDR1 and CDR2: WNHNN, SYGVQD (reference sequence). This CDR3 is CASSEDSEQTQYF. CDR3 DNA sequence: TGCGCCAGCAGTGAGGACAGTGAGCAGACCCAGTACTTC.

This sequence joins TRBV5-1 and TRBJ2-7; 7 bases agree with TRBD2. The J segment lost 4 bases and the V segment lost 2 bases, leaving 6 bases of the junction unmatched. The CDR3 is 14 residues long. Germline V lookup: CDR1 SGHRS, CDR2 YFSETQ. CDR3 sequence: CASSFSGAGYEQYF. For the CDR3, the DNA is TGCGCCAGCAGCTTTTCGGGAGCGGGGTACGAGCAGTACTTC.

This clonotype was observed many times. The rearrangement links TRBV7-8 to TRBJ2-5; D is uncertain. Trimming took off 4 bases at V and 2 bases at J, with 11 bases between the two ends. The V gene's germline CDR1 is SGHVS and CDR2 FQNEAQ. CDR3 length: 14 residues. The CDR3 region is CASSSHGGQETQYF. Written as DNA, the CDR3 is TGTGCCAGCAGCTCCCACGGTGGGCAAGAGACCCAGTACTTC. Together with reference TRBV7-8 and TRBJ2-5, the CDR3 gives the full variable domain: GAGVSQSPRYKVAKRGQDVALRCDPISGHVSLFWYQQALGQGPEFLTYFQNEAQLDKSGLPSDRFFAERPEGSVSTLKIQRTQQEDSAVYLCASSSHGGQETQYFGPGTRLLVL.

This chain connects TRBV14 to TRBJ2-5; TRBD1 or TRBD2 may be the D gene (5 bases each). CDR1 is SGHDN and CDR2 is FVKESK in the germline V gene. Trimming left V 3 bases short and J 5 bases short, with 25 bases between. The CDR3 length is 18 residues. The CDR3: CASSQDNIGLYEMETQYF. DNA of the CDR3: TGTGCCAGCAGCCAGGACAATATCGGACTCTACGAAATGGAGACCCAGTACTTC.

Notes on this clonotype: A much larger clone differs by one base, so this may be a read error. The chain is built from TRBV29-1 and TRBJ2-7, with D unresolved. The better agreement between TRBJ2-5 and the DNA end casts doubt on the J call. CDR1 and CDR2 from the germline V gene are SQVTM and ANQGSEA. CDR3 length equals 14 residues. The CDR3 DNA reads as TGCGGCGTTGAAGAAAACAGAGTCCAAGAGACCCAGTACTTC. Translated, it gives CGVEENRVQETQYF.

The CDR3 DNA follows: TGCAGCGTGGGGGGACTAGCGGGGGACATCAGTGAGCAGTTCTTC. Translated, it gives CSVGGLAGDISEQFF. This rearrangement joins TRBV29-1 to TRBJ2-5; 14 bases map to TRBD2. The tail of the sequence fits TRBJ2-1 better, so the J call may be wrong. CDR3 length: 15 amino acids. CDR1 and CDR2 (germline): SQVTM, ANQGSEA.

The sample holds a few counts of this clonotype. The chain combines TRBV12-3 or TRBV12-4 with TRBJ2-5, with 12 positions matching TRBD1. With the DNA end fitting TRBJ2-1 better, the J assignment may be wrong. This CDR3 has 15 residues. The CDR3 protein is CASSRDRGLYNEQFF. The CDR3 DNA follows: TGTGCCAGCAGCCGGGACAGGGGGCTGTACAATGAGCAGTTCTTC.

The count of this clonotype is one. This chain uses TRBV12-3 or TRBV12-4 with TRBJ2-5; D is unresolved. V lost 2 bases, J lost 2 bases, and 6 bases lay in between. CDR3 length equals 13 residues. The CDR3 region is CASSLKLQETQYF. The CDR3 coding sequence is TGTGCCAGCAGTTTAAAACTGCAAGAGACCCAGTACTTC.

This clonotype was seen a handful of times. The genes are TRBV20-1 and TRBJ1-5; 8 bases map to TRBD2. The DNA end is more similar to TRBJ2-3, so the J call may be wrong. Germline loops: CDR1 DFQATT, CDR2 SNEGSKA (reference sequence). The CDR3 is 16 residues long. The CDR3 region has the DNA TGCAGTGCTAGAGATCTCGCAGGGACTAGTGCGGATACGCAGTATTTT. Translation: CSARDLAGTSADTQYF.

CDR3: CASTKGTYDGSEKLFF. The CDR3 DNA reads TGTGCCAGCACGAAGGGAACATACGACGGGAGTGAAAAACTGTTTTTT. V and J are TRBV6-2 or TRBV6-3 and TRBJ1-4, with D hard to call. This CDR3 is 16 amino acids long. V was trimmed by 7 bases and J by 7 bases, leaving 22 bases between them. Germline CDR1 is MNHEY and CDR2 is SVGEGT.

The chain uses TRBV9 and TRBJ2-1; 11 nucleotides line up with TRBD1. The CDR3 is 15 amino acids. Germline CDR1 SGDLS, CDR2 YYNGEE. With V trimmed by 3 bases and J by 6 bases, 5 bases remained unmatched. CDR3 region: CASSAGTGGGNEQFF. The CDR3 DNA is TGTGCCAGCAGCGCCGGGACAGGGGGTGGCAATGAGCAGTTCTTC. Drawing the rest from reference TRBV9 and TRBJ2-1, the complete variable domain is DSGVTQTPKHLITATGQRVTLRCSPRSGDLSVYWYQQSLDQGLQFLIQYYNGEERAKGNILERFSAQQFPDLHSELNLSSLELGDSALYFCASSAGTGGGNEQFFGPGTRLTVL.

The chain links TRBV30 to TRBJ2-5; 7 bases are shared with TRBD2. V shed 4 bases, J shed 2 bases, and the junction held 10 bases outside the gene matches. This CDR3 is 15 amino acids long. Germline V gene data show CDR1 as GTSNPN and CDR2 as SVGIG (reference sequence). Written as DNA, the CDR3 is TGTGCCTGGAAGGCCTCATGGGGGGGACAAGAGACCCAGTACTTC. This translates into CAWKASWGGQETQYF.

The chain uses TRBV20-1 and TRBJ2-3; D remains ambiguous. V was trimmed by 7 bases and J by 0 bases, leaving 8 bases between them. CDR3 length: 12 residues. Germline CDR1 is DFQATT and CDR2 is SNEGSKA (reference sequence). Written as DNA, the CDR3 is TGCAGTGGCATGGGGAGCACAGATACGCAGTATTTT. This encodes CSGMGSTDTQYF.

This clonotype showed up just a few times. The CDR3 region has the DNA TGTGCCAGCAGGACAACTAGCGGGGGGTACACCGGGGAGCTGTTTTTT. Its protein is CASRTTSGGYTGELFF. This rearrangement joins TRBV6-1 to TRBJ2-2; 12 positions match TRBD2. CDR1 MNHNS and CDR2 SASEGT come from the germline V gene. The CDR3 consists of 16 residues. V lost 6 bases to trimming and J lost 3 bases; unmatched junction nucleotides: 5.

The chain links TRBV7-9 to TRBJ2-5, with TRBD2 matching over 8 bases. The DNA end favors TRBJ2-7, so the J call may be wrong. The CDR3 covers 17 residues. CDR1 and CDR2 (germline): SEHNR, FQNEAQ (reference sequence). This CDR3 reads CASSLGSGAVGGYEQYF. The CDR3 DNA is TGTGCCAGCAGCTTAGGTAGCGGGGCAGTCGGAGGCTACGAGCAGTACTTC.

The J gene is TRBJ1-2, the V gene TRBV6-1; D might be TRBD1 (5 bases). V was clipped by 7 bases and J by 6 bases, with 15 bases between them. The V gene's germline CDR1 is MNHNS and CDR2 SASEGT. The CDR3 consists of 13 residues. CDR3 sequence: CASIPRAPDGYTF. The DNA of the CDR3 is TGTGCCAGCATCCCCAGGGCGCCGGATGGCTACACCTTC.

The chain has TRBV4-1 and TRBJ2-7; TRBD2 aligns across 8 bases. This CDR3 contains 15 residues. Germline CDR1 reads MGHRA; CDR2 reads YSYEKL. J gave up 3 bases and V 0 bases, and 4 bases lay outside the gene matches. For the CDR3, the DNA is TGCGCCAGCAGCCAAGAAGCGACTAGCGTCTACGAGCAGTACTTC. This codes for CASSQEATSVYEQYF.

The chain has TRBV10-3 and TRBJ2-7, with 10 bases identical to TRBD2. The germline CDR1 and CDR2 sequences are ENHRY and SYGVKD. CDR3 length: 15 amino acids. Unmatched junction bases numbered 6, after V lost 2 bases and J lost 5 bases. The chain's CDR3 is CAISEVTSGTHEQYF. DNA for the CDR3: TGTGCCATCAGTGAGGTAACTAGCGGGACCCACGAGCAGTACTTC.

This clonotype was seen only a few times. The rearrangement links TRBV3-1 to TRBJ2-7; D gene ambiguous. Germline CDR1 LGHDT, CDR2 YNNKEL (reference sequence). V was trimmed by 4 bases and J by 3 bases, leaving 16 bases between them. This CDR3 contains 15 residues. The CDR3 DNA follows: TGTGCCAGCAGCCCCTCTGCCGGCCCGGGCTACGAGCAGTACTTC. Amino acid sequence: CASSPSAGPGYEQYF.

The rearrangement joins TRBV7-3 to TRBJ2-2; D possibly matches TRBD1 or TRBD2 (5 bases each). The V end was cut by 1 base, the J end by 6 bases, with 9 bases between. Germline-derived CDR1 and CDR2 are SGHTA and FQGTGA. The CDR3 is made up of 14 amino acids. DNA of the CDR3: TGTGCCAGCAGCTTAAGTCCGGGGCCCGGGGAGCTGTTTTTT. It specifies CASSLSPGPGELFF.